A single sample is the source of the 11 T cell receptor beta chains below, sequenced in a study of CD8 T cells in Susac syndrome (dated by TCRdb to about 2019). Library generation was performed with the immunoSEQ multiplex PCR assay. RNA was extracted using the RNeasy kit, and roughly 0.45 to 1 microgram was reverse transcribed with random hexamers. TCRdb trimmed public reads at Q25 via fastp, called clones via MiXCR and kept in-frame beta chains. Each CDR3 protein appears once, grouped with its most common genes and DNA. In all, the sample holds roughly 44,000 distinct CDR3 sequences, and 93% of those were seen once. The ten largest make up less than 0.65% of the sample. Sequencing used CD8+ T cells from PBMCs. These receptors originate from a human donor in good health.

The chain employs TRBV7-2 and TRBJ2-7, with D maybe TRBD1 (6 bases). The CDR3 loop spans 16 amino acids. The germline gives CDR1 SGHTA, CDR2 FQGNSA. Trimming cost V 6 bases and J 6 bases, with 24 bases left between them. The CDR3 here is CASSTWVGQGSSEQYF. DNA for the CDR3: TGTGCCAGCAGTACGTGGGTGGGTCAGGGGAGCTCCGAGCAGTACTTC. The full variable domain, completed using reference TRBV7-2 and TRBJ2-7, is GAGVSQSPSNKVTEKGKDVELRCDPISGHTALYWYRQSLGQGLEFLIYFQGNSAPDKSGLPSDRFSAERTGGSVSTLTIQRTQQEDSAVYLCASSTWVGQGSSEQYFGPGTRLTVT.

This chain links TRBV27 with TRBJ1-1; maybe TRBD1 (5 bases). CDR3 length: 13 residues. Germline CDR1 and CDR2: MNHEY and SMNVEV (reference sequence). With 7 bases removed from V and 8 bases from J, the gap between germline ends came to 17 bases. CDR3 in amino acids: CASTSWDLAEAFF. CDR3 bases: TGTGCCAGCACCTCCTGGGACCTCGCAGAAGCTTTCTTT.

The CDR3 region has the DNA TGTGCCTGGAGCTACGACAGGGTACGGGGCTACACCTTC. It is translated as CAWSYDRVRGYTF. The V gene is TRBV30, the J gene TRBJ1-2, with 7 bases matching TRBD1. CDR1 is GTSNPN and CDR2 is SVGIG in the germline V gene (reference sequence). V lost 3 bases and J lost 8; bases outside the gene matches: 9. This CDR3 is built from 13 residues.

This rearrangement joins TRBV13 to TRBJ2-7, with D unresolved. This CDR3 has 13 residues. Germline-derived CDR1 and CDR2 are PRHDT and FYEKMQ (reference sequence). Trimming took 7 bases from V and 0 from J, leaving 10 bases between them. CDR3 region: CASTARASYEQYF. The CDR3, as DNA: TGTGCCAGCACCGCACGAGCCTCCTACGAGCAGTACTTC.

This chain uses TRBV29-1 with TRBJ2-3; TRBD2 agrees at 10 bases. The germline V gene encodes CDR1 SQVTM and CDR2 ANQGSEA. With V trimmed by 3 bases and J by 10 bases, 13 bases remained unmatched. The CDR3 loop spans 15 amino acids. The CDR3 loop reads CSVDPIPSGRYAQYF. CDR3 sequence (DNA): TGCAGCGTTGACCCTATTCCTAGCGGGAGATATGCGCAGTATTTT.

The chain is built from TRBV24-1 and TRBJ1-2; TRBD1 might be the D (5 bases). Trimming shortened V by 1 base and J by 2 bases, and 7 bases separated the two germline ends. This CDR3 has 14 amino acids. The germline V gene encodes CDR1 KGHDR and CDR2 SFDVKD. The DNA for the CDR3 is TGTGCCACCAGTGATTTCAGACAGAACTATGGCTACACCTTC. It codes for CATSDFRQNYGYTF.

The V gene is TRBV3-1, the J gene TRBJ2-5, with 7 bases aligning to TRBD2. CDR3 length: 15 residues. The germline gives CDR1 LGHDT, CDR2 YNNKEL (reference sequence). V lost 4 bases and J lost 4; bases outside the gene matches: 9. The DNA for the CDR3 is TGTGCCAGCAGCCTTTTAGGGAGGGAGCGAGAGACCCAGTACTTC. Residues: CASSLLGRERETQYF.

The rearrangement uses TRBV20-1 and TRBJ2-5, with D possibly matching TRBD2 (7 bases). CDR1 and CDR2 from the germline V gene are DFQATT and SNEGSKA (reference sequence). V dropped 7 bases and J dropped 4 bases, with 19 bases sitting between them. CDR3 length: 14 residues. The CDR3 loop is CSVRTGGGVETQYF. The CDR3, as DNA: TGCAGTGTCCGTACGGGCGGGGGCGTAGAGACCCAGTACTTC.

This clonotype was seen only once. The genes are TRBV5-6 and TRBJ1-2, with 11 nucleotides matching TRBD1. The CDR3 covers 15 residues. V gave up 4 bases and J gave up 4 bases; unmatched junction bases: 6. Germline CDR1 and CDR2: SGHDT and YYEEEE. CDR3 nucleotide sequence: TGTGCCAGCAGCGGATCGGACAGGGGGCTCTATGGCTACACCTTC. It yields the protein CASSGSDRGLYGYTF.

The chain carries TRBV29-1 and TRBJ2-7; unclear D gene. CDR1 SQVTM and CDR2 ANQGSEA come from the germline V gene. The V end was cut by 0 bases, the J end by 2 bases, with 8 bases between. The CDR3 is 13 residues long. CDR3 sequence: CSVEDLQTYEQYF. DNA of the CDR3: TGCAGCGTTGAAGATCTTCAGACCTACGAGCAGTACTTC.

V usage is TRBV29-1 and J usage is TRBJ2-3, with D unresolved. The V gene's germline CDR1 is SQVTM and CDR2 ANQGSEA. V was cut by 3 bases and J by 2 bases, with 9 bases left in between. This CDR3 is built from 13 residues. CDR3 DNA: TGCAGCGTTGAGGACGTGATCACAGATACGCAGTATTTT. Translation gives CSVEDVITDTQYF.